Following are 28 T cell receptor beta chains from one sample sequenced in a study of metastatic and nonmetastatic thyroid tumors (dated by TCRdb to about 2020). Before undergoing thyroid surgery, none of the patients had been given any kind of treatment. The library was produced with PCR. Sequenced on an Illumina HiSeq 4000. TCRdb itself trimmed the public reads at Q25 with fastp, ran MiXCR and retained productive beta chains. The sample table records around 20,000 clones; around a third of these occur just once. The ten biggest clones cover more than 20% of the sample. Material: adjacent normal tissue. Source of these receptors: a female donor with papillary thyroid cancer or a benign thyroid nodule (not recorded which). Some clones in this sample may be carry-over from other donors' samples.

This clone came up many times. This chain joins TRBV18 and TRBJ1-1; D not resolved. CDR1 is KGHSH, CDR2 LQKENI, per germline. CDR3 length: 15 residues. The V and J ends lost 0 bases and 0 bases respectively, with 8 bases between them. The CDR3 here is CASSPPSPLNTEAFF. CDR3 nucleotide sequence: TGTGCCAGCTCACCACCCTCGCCCTTGAACACTGAAGCTTTCTTT.

This clone was detected many times. The genes are TRBV5-5 and TRBJ1-5; no firm D call. Trimming removed 0 bases at V and 2 bases at J, with 6 bases between. Germline values: CDR1 SGHKS, CDR2 YYEKEE (reference sequence). The CDR3 sequence is 14 residues long. In DNA, the CDR3 is TGTGCCAGCAGCTTGGCCGCTGGCAATCAGCCCCAGCATTTT. It encodes CASSLAAGNQPQHF.

In this sample, this clone turned up many times. V usage is TRBV20-1 and J usage is TRBJ2-7; a possible D gene is TRBD1 (6 bases). Germline CDR1 reads DFQATT; CDR2 reads SNEGSKA (reference sequence). V was clipped by 2 bases and J by 3 bases, with 11 bases between them. CDR3 size: 13 residues. CDR3: CSARRTVNYEQYF. DNA for the CDR3: TGCAGTGCTAGACGGACAGTCAACTACGAGCAGTACTTC.

By share of the sample, this clone is medium-sized. This chain joins TRBV7-2 and TRBJ1-2; D unclear. V was clipped by 4 bases and J by 7 bases, with 19 bases between them. Germline CDR1 is SGHTA and CDR2 is FQGNSA. This CDR3 is 15 amino acids long. As DNA, the CDR3 is TGTGCCAGCAGCTCCGGGTCCGAATCTATAACTGGCTACACCTTC. It encodes CASSSGSESITGYTF.

This clone was recorded a few times. This rearrangement joins TRBV28 to TRBJ1-5, with a tentative D call TRBD1 (5 bases). Trimming pared 3 bases from V and 4 bases from J, leaving 10 bases between. CDR3 size: 14 residues. The V gene's germline CDR1 is MDHEN and CDR2 SYDVKM. The CDR3 sequence: CASSLSGPNQPQHF. The CDR3 coding sequence is TGTGCCAGCAGTTTGTCGGGACCTAATCAGCCCCAGCATTTT.

This clone was seen a few times. The germline gene is not matched at one end of the junction; a read error may be the cause. This chain links TRBV6-5 with TRBJ2-1; 12 nucleotides line up with TRBD2. The germline V gene encodes CDR1 MNHEY and CDR2 SVGAGI. The CDR3 covers 15 residues. The CDR3 nucleotides are TGTGCCAGCAGTGACTCGACTAGCGGGAGCAATGAGCAGTTCTTC. Translation: CASSDSTSGSNEQFF.

The chain's CDR3 is CSAYPSGGSTSTDTQYF. The CDR3 nucleotides are TGCAGTGCTTACCCTAGCGGGGGGTCTACTAGCACAGATACGCAGTATTTT. The V gene is TRBV20-1, the J gene TRBJ2-3; 11 positions agree with TRBD2. From germline, CDR1 is DFQATT and CDR2 SNEGSKA (reference sequence). The ends lost 5 bases at V and 0 bases at J; junction bases unmatched: 10. This CDR3 is built from 17 residues.

This clone showed up just a few times. The gene calls are TRBV27 and TRBJ2-7, with a possible D match to TRBD1 (5 bases). Trimming left V 6 bases short and J 2 bases short, with 17 bases between. Germline V gives CDR1 MNHEY, CDR2 SMNVEV (reference sequence). The CDR3 runs to 15 residues. CDR3 sequence (DNA): TGTGCCAGCAGATTAGGGCAGGGCAATACCTACGAGCAGTACTTC. Its protein product is CASRLGQGNTYEQYF.

The chain links TRBV4-2 to TRBJ2-6, with D perhaps matching TRBD1 (6 bases). The germline gives CDR1 LGHNA, CDR2 YNFKEQ. The germline V and J ends were trimmed by 5 bases and 1 base, with 9 bases remaining between them. The CDR3 totals 15 residues. The CDR3 DNA reads TGTGCCAGCAGCTTAAGGGGGTCTGGGGCCAACGTCCTGACTTTC. It specifies CASSLRGSGANVLTF.

The V call is TRBV4-3, the J call TRBJ2-2; no clear D. This CDR3 has 13 residues. V was cut by 1 base and J by 1 base, with 1 base left in between. Germline-derived CDR1 and CDR2 are LGHNA and YSLEER. CDR3 loop: CASSQGNTGELFF. The CDR3 region has the DNA TGCGCCAGCAGCCAAGGGAACACCGGGGAGCTGTTTTTT.

The V and J genes are TRBV28 and TRBJ1-1; 11 positions match TRBD1. Germline trimming cut 3 bases from V and 3 bases from J; bases unmatched to any gene: 12. CDR1 is MDHEN, CDR2 SYDVKM, per germline. This CDR3 comprises 18 residues. In DNA form, the CDR3 reads TGTGCCAGCAGTTTCCTCGGACAGGGGGCCAGTCGGGACACTGAAGCTTTCTTT. This gives the protein CASSFLGQGASRDTEAFF.

The table lists this clone with a few counts. The chain links TRBV9 to TRBJ1-6; the D is unclear. CDR1 and CDR2 from the germline V gene are SGDLS and YYNGEE. CDR3 size: 12 residues. Trimming pared 3 bases from V and 6 bases from J, leaving 4 bases between. The CDR3 spells CASSGSNSPLHF. The DNA for the CDR3 is TGTGCCAGCAGCGGCAGTAATTCACCCCTCCACTTT. Together with reference TRBV9 and TRBJ1-6, the CDR3 gives the full variable domain: DSGVTQTPKHLITATGQRVTLRCSPRSGDLSVYWYQQSLDQGLQFLIQYYNGEERAKGNILERFSAQQFPDLHSELNLSSLELGDSALYFCASSGSNSPLHFGNGTRLTVT.

The chain has TRBV15 and TRBJ1-6; the D is unclear. The V end was cut by 6 bases, the J end by 2 bases, with 8 bases between. The CDR3 length is 14 residues. Germline assignment: CDR1 LNHNV and CDR2 YYDKDF (reference sequence). CDR3 region: CATRAKAYNSPLHF. DNA for the CDR3: TGTGCCACCAGGGCTAAGGCCTATAATTCACCCCTCCACTTT.

V gene TRBV6-1 combines with J gene TRBJ2-7; D is perhaps TRBD1 (6 bases). The CDR3 contains 13 residues. CDR1 and CDR2 from the germline V gene are MNHNS and SASEGT. V was pared by 4 bases and J by 7 bases, with 14 bases between. The CDR3 nucleotides are TGTGCCAGCAGTGTAGTCCAACAGGGTGAGCAGTACTTC. Translation: CASSVVQQGEQYF.

This clone occurred many times. The V and J genes are TRBV7-9 and TRBJ2-7; D remains ambiguous. Germline lookup yields CDR1 SEHNR and CDR2 FQNEAQ (reference sequence). The CDR3 extends over 12 amino acids. V lost 5 bases and J lost 2, with 7 bases in between. The CDR3 here is CASSPGAYEQYF. Here the CDR3 DNA reads TGTGCCAGCAGCCCAGGAGCCTACGAGCAGTACTTC.

This clone was recorded many times. The chain links TRBV5-1 to TRBJ1-2, with D tentatively TRBD1 (5 bases). Per the germline V gene, CDR1 is SGHRS and CDR2 is YFSETQ. Between the trimmed V and J ends, which lost 4 bases and 6 bases, there was a span of 22 bases. The CDR3 loop spans 16 amino acids. The CDR3 is CASSPVGGLPGDGYTF. The DNA of the CDR3 is TGCGCCAGCAGCCCTGTTGGGGGTCTCCCTGGGGATGGCTACACCTTC.

This clone was counted a few times. CDR3 nucleotide sequence: TGTGCCAGCAGTAGTACTCCGGACAAACCCACCAGAGTCAATGAGCAGTTCTTC. Translating gives CASSSTPDKPTRVNEQFF. V usage is TRBV6-2 or TRBV6-3 and J usage is TRBJ2-1; D perhaps matches TRBD1 (5 bases). CDR3 length equals 18 residues. Germline CDR1 is MNHEY and CDR2 is SVGEGT. Trimming removed 5 bases from V and 6 bases from J, with 26 bases in between.

This clone qualifies as medium-sized (0.01 to 0.1%). The chain has TRBV11-2 and TRBJ2-1; 8 bases align to TRBD1. V was clipped by 6 bases and J by 1 base; unmatched bases: 5. The CDR3 runs to 15 residues. Germline CDR1 is SGHAT and CDR2 is FQNNGV. The CDR3 sequence: CASSTDRGSYNEQFF. The CDR3 nucleotides read TGTGCCAGCAGTACCGACAGGGGATCCTACAATGAGCAGTTCTTC.

The rearrangement joins TRBV30 to TRBJ1-6; 7 nucleotides align to TRBD1. CDR3 size: 13 residues. Germline assignment: CDR1 GTSNPN and CDR2 SVGIG (reference sequence). V dropped 3 bases and J dropped 8; count of bases not matched to a gene: 4. This CDR3 reads CAWSNRGDSPLHF. As DNA, the CDR3 is TGTGCCTGGAGCAACAGGGGTGATTCACCCCTCCACTTT.

Sample share makes this clone medium-sized. The chain carries TRBV28 and TRBJ2-3; 7 nucleotides agree with TRBD2. Germline V gene sequence: CDR1 MDHEN, CDR2 SYDVKM. The junction had 10 bases not matched to a gene; V was cut back by 2 bases and J by 2 bases. CDR3 size: 17 residues. The CDR3 region has the DNA TGTGCCAGCAGTTTAGTTAGGGCTAGCGGCAACACAGATACGCAGTATTTT. Protein product: CASSLVRASGNTDTQYF.

This clone was seen many times. A read error may produce the germline difference seen at one junction end. This chain connects TRBV11-2 to TRBJ2-1; 10 positions agree with TRBD1. This CDR3 spans 12 amino acids. Germline assignment: CDR1 SGHAT and CDR2 FQNNGV. The CDR3 bases are TGTGCCAGCAGCTTAATGGGGACAGGGGTGACCTTC. It translates to CASSLMGTGVTF.

The gene calls are TRBV6-2 or TRBV6-3 and TRBJ2-1, with D unresolved. CDR3 length: 15 residues. CDR1 and CDR2 (germline): MNHEY, SVGEGT. Trimming cost V 2 bases and J 5 bases, with 13 bases left between them. The CDR3 here is CASSYGLPLDNEQFF. The CDR3 DNA reads as TGTGCCAGCAGTTACGGGCTACCGCTCGACAATGAGCAGTTCTTC.

This clone has only a few counts. The chain carries TRBV5-1 and TRBJ2-7; 8 bases line up with TRBD1. With V trimmed by 5 bases and J by 2 bases, 6 bases remained unmatched. Germline assignment: CDR1 SGHRS and CDR2 YFSETQ. The CDR3 totals 14 residues. The CDR3: CASRGQTGAYEQYF. For the CDR3, the DNA is TGCGCCAGCAGGGGACAGACAGGGGCCTACGAGCAGTACTTC.

This clone was seen many times. The rearrangement joins TRBV5-5 to TRBJ2-1, with D hard to call. Looked up from germline, CDR1 is SGHKS and CDR2 is YYEKEE (reference sequence). This CDR3 is 12 amino acids long. V lost 7 bases to trimming and J lost 5 bases, with 10 bases between them. DNA of the CDR3: TGTGCCAGCTTCGTTGAAAACAATGAGCAGTTCTTC. It yields the protein CASFVENNEQFF.

This clone was counted only a few times. The chain combines TRBV20-1 with TRBJ2-7; a possible D gene is TRBD1 (6 bases). Germline V gene sequence: CDR1 DFQATT, CDR2 SNEGSKA (reference sequence). The V end lost 6 bases, the J end lost 2 bases, and 23 bases lay between the germline ends. The length of the CDR3 is 16 residues. The CDR3 coding sequence is TGCAGTGCCAGGCCGCATGCCGCAGGACAGACCTACGAGCAGTACTTC. Its protein product is CSARPHAAGQTYEQYF.

This clone is medium-sized within its sample. The chain joins TRBV20-1 to TRBJ2-1; 10 positions agree with TRBD2. Per the germline V gene, CDR1 is DFQATT and CDR2 is SNEGSKA (reference sequence). Trimming at V came to 1 base and at J to 2 bases, leaving 2 bases not matched to a gene. The CDR3 is 15 amino acids. The CDR3 DNA reads TGCAGTGCTAGAGGAGCGGGGGGGCCCTACAATGAGCAGTTCTTC. Protein sequence: CSARGAGGPYNEQFF.

This clone was detected a few times. The chain recombines TRBV6-5 with TRBJ2-7; 11 positions agree with TRBD2. Trimming at V came to 4 bases and at J to 6 bases, leaving 11 bases not matched to a gene. The CDR3 has 16 amino acids. Germline CDR1 reads MNHEY; CDR2 reads SVGAGI. The CDR3 nucleotides read TGTGCCAGCAGTTCCCGGACTAGCGGGCCTGGGGGCGAGCAGTACTTC. This gives the protein CASSSRTSGPGGEQYF.

The chain joins TRBV24-1 to TRBJ1-1; 8 positions match TRBD1. CDR3 length: 13 residues. Germline-derived CDR1 and CDR2 are KGHDR and SFDVKD. V shed 9 bases and J 1 base; nucleotides not matched to a gene: 3. CDR3 bases: TGTGCCACCCAGACAGGGGAGAACACTGAAGCTTTCTTT. Translating gives CATQTGENTEAFF.